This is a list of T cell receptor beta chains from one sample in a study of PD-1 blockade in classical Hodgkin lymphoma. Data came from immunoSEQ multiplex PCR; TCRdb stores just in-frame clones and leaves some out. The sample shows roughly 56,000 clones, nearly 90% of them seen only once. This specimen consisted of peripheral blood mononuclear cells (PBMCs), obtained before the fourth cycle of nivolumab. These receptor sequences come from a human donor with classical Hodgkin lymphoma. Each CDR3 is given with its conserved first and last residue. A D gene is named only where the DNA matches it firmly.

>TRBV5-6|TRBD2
CASSWGGSTDTQYF
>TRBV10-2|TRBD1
CASSLGQGGVGTEAFF
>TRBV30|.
CAWSVAPGPLHF
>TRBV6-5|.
CASSYSTGYEQYF
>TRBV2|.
CASRDRLLGYTF
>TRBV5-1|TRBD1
CASSTQGGGVTEAFF
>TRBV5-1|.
CASSLGWRGAQYF
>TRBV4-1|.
CASGTYTNEQFF
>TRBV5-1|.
CASSLVGRGANEKLFF
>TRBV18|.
CASSPGVNQETQYF
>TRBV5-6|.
CASIKQGDNQPQHF
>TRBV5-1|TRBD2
CASSLLAGDNTGELFF
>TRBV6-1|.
CASSAKGGTVGYTF
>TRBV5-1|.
CASSLSGDYEQYF
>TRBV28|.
CASSPPRSNYGYTF
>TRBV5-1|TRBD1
CASSLYTGQGARGYTF
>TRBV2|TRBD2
CASSVSGTSSETQYF
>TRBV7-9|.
CASSLVRGAGGYTF
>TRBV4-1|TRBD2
CASSRTSGGARAYEQYF
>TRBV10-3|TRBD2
CATSSGSGGAGETQYF
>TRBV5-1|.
CASSVQTGNTGELFF
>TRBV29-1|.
CSERRDSYGYTF
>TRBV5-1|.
CASSRSTVNTEAFF
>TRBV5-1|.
CASSLVGGKGAKNIQYF
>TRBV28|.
CAAIQSNTGELFF
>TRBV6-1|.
CATRDSTYEQYF
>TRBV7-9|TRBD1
CASSSGQGGADTEAFF
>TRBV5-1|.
CASSLSDNYGYTF
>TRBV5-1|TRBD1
CASSLQGGVEETQYF
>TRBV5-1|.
CASSLLGQRGEKLFF
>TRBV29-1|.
CSVEELDDSLEDEQFF
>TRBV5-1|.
CASSLVFSYNEQFF
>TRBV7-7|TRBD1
CASSYSPGQDTNTEAFF
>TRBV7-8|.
CASSLVAGTTDTQYF
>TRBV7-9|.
CASSPPGRTDNSPLHF
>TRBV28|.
CASRLAGAVPTDTQYF
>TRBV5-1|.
CASSPSTGFGSTEAFF
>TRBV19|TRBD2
CASRRTSGYQETQYF
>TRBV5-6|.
CASLPYSGDRTGELFF
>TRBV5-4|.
CASNTRGSYNEQFF
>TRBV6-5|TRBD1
CASSYVGQGGTDTQYF
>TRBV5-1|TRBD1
CASSSGTGWGNTIYF
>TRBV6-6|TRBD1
CASVLRGTGEVPLHF
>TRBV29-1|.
CSVEGPIRSQETQYF
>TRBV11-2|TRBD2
CASSSEAGGFYNEQFF
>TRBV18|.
CASSYSQETQYF
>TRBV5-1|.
CASSFRYEYGELFF
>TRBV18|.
CASSPATSSYNSPLHF
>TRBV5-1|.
CASSLAGMQETQYF
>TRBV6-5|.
CASSYQPGTEAFF